These 21 T cell receptor beta chains were sequenced from one sample in a study of blood T cell repertoires in COVID-19. Some clones are missing from TCRdb's copy, which holds only in-frame ones; the method was immunoSEQ multiplex PCR. The profile shows about 170,000 clones, about 88% of them singletons. Sequenced input: peripheral blood. The receptors stem from a woman aged 80 or older in a cohort sampled during active or convalescent COVID-19.

This rearrangement joins TRBV18 to TRBJ1-2, with 8 bases aligning to TRBD1. V shed 2 bases, J shed 3 bases, and the junction held 2 bases outside the gene matches. Germline CDR1 KGHSH, CDR2 LQKENI. The CDR3 length is 14 residues. The CDR3 region is CASSPGQGDYGYTF. CDR3 sequence (DNA): TGTGCCAGCTCACCAGGACAGGGTGACTATGGCTACACCTTC.

The chain employs TRBV19 and TRBJ2-3, with 8 positions matching TRBD2. This CDR3 has 16 amino acids. J lost 2 bases, V lost 5 bases, and 9 bases had no gene match. Germline values: CDR1 LNHDA, CDR2 SQIVND (reference sequence). The CDR3 DNA follows: TGTGCCAGTAGTCTTTTGCGGGGGGCATCCACAGATACGCAGTATTTT. Its protein product is CASSLLRGASTDTQYF.

This clone was seen a handful of times. The chain links TRBV19 to TRBJ2-7; 7 bases map to TRBD1. V shed 6 bases, J shed 0 bases, and the junction held 11 bases outside the gene matches. This CDR3 is built from 16 residues. Looked up from germline, CDR1 is LNHDA and CDR2 is SQIVND (reference sequence). Here the CDR3 DNA reads TGTGCCAGTAGCAGCCAACTCCGGGACAGCTCCTACGAGCAGTACTTC. Encoded protein: CASSSQLRDSSYEQYF.

The chain recombines TRBV7-9 with TRBJ1-4, with a possible D match to TRBD1 (6 bases). Trimming pared 1 base from V and 7 bases from J, leaving 10 bases between. CDR1 is SEHNR and CDR2 is FQNEAQ in the germline V gene (reference sequence). The CDR3 sequence is 14 residues long. DNA for the CDR3: TGTGCCAGCAGCTTAGTAAGCAGGGGTGAAAAACTGTTTTTT. This gives the protein CASSLVSRGEKLFF.

This chain connects TRBV21-1 to TRBJ1-1. TRBV21-1 is a pseudogene segment. The CDR3 contains 15 residues. The CDR3 DNA reads TGTGCCAGCAGCAAATTAATCAGGGAGCGGGCCGAAGCTTTCTTT. It codes for CASSKLIRERAEAFF.

The chain couples TRBV28 to TRBJ1-6, with D tentatively TRBD1 (6 bases). This CDR3 has 15 amino acids. V gave up 8 bases and J gave up 7 bases, with 18 bases separating them. Germline-derived CDR1 and CDR2 are MDHEN and SYDVKM. Written as DNA, the CDR3 is TGTGCCAGCCACGAGACCCACAGGGTCAATTCACCCCTCCACTTT. Translated: CASHETHRVNSPLHF.

This clone has more than one count but fewer than ten. The chain links TRBV11-3 to TRBJ1-4, with 9 bases identical to TRBD1. The CDR3 length is 15 residues. Germline loops: CDR1 SGHNT, CDR2 YENEEA. V lost 3 bases and J lost 8; bases outside the gene matches: 7. CDR3 sequence reads: CASSFSGTGWEKLFF. CDR3 bases: TGTGCCAGCAGCTTCTCCGGGACAGGGTGGGAAAAACTGTTTTTT.

The chain links TRBV7-9 to TRBJ2-7, with D perhaps TRBD1 (5 bases). Germline V gene sequence: CDR1 SEHNR, CDR2 FQNEAQ (reference sequence). This CDR3 region has 12 residues. Trimming left V 2 bases short and J 4 bases short, with 6 bases between. In DNA form, the CDR3 reads TGTGCCAGCAGCTTACAGGGATACGAGCAGTACTTC. Its translation is CASSLQGYEQYF.

The chain joins TRBV7-2 to TRBJ1-1; 10 nucleotides agree with TRBD1. Losses at the gene ends were 2 bases for V and 10 bases for J; bases not matched to a gene: 7. Germline CDR1 and CDR2: SGHTA and FQGNSA. The CDR3 extends over 14 amino acids. CDR3 sequence: CASSLRSGQGSAFF. The CDR3 DNA sequence: TGTGCCAGCAGCTTAAGGTCGGGACAGGGGTCAGCTTTCTTT.

This chain joins TRBV19 and TRBJ1-1; the D gene is possibly TRBD1 (6 bases). The CDR3 totals 14 residues. The V and J ends lost 7 bases and 7 bases respectively, with 19 bases between them. Germline V gives CDR1 LNHDA, CDR2 SQIVND (reference sequence). The CDR3 loop is CASITIRGLGEAFF. Written as DNA, the CDR3 is TGTGCCAGTATAACGATCAGGGGTTTAGGTGAAGCTTTCTTT.

The rearrangement uses TRBV24-1 and TRBJ2-3, with no clear D. The CDR3 is made up of 16 amino acids. The ends were cut back, 2 bases at V and 0 bases at J, with 11 bases in the middle. CDR1 and CDR2 (germline): KGHDR, SFDVKD. The CDR3 sequence is CATSDSAATSTDTQYF. The CDR3 DNA sequence: TGTGCCACCAGTGATTCGGCGGCTACTAGCACAGATACGCAGTATTTT.

This rearrangement joins TRBV7-2 to TRBJ1-2; possible D gene TRBD1, 5 bases. From germline, CDR1 is SGHTA and CDR2 FQGNSA. The CDR3 is 14 amino acids. The V gene lost 1 base and the J gene lost 2 bases, with 8 bases spanning the gap. CDR3 loop: CASSLVTGNYGYTF. The CDR3 DNA reads as TGTGCCAGCAGCTTAGTCACAGGAAACTATGGCTACACCTTC.

The chain couples TRBV4-2 to TRBJ2-5; D perhaps matches TRBD1 (5 bases). The ends were cut back, 0 bases at V and 5 bases at J, with 19 bases in the middle. The germline V gene has CDR1 LGHNA and CDR2 YNFKEQ. This CDR3 comprises 17 residues. CDR3 in amino acids: CASSQDPPQGRGETQYF. The CDR3 DNA is TGTGCCAGCAGCCAAGATCCCCCCCAGGGTAGGGGTGAGACCCAGTACTTC.

The chain joins TRBV18 to TRBJ1-1; TRBD1 matches 7 bases. The CDR3 sequence is 16 residues long. The germline gives CDR1 KGHSH, CDR2 LQKENI. The ends lost 3 bases at V and 0 bases at J; junction bases unmatched: 7. Written as DNA, the CDR3 is TGTGCCAGCTCACCCTGGACAGGAGATCTGAACACTGAAGCTTTCTTT. It is translated as CASSPWTGDLNTEAFF.

The chain uses TRBV9 and TRBJ2-7; 8 nucleotides align to TRBD1. CDR3 length: 15 amino acids. CDR1 is SGDLS, CDR2 YYNGEE, per germline. V lost 2 bases, J lost 2 bases, and 6 bases stayed unmatched. CDR3 protein: CASSVNDRGPYEQYF. DNA of the CDR3: TGTGCCAGCAGCGTCAATGACAGGGGACCCTACGAGCAGTACTTC.

This clone appeared a single time. The rearrangement uses TRBV9 and TRBJ1-2; D gene unclear. Trimming removed 3 bases at V and 4 bases at J, with 16 bases between. Germline CDR1 is SGDLS and CDR2 is YYNGEE. CDR3 length: 15 amino acids. The CDR3: CASSAGPSTIYGYTF. In DNA, the CDR3 is TGTGCCAGCAGCGCTGGCCCATCTACTATCTATGGCTACACCTTC.

This clone was recorded once. The V call is TRBV27, the J call TRBJ1-5, with 9 bases that match TRBD1. Germline V gene lookup returns CDR1 MNHEY and CDR2 SMNVEV (reference sequence). V was pared by 8 bases and J by 3 bases, with 5 bases of the junction left unmatched. The CDR3 runs 14 residues. The CDR3 region has the DNA TGTGCCAGCTCGAACAGGGGGCACAATCAGCCCCAGCATTTT. Translation gives CASSNRGHNQPQHF.

The rearrangement links TRBV7-9 to TRBJ2-3, with a possible D match to TRBD2 (5 bases). The CDR3 has 14 amino acids. V shed 11 bases and J shed 6 bases, with 21 bases lying between them. The germline V gene has CDR1 SEHNR and CDR2 FQNEAQ (reference sequence). CDR3 in DNA: TGTGCCGCCCAGTCGGCTAGCCTTATGGATACGCAGTATTTT. Amino acid sequence: CAAQSASLMDTQYF.

The rearrangement joins TRBV19 to TRBJ1-2, with 9 bases lining up with TRBD1. Germline V gives CDR1 LNHDA, CDR2 SQIVND (reference sequence). The junction had 7 bases not matched to a gene; V was cut back by 2 bases and J by 6 bases. The length of the CDR3 is 15 residues. The CDR3 sequence is CASSIQMTGGDGYTF. Here the CDR3 DNA reads TGTGCCAGTAGTATACAGATGACAGGGGGAGATGGCTACACCTTC.

The CDR3 sequence: CASSHRPNRAYEQYF. The CDR3 DNA sequence: TGTGCCAGCAGCCACCGGCCGAACAGGGCCTACGAGCAGTACTTC. The V gene is TRBV11-3, the J gene TRBJ2-7, with D perhaps matching TRBD1 (6 bases). Trimming shortened V by 5 bases and J by 2 bases, and 16 bases separated the two germline ends. The CDR3 has 15 amino acids. Germline loops: CDR1 SGHNT, CDR2 YENEEA.

This clone was counted once. This sequence joins TRBV6-5 and TRBJ1-1, with D tentatively TRBD1 (5 bases). The V end lost 6 bases, the J end lost 1 base, and 15 bases lay between the germline ends. The length of the CDR3 is 15 residues. CDR1 is MNHEY and CDR2 is SVGAGI in the germline V gene. The CDR3 sequence is CASRPMPGGNTEAFF. The CDR3 bases are TGTGCCAGCAGACCGATGCCCGGGGGGAACACTGAAGCTTTCTTT.